The entry that follows covers one T cell receptor beta chain sequence. What it binds is not known. This entry belongs to a study of T cells in localized non-small cell lung cancer. Study-wide points: An association was observed between higher blood T cell density and longer overall survival. Adjacent uninvolved lung tissue had the highest T cell clonality, exceeding tumor. The appearance of a median approximately 57 of the top 100 tumor clones was seen in adjacent lung.

Produced via immunoSEQ multiplex PCR; TCRdb's table is partial and in-frame only. The repertoire holds 45,000 to 65,000 clones, with about 90% as singletons. Germline V gives CDR1 SGHRS, CDR2 YFSETQ. This CDR3 region has 16 residues. V was cut by 5 bases and J by 5 bases, with 22 bases left in between. The chain recombines TRBV5-1 with TRBJ1-1, with a possible D match to TRBD1 (5 bases). The sequence derives from a man aged 40-75 years with stage I squamous cell lung carcinoma. The sequences come from peripheral blood, collected before any cancer treatment. The CDR3 sequence is CASSSGTDPGRTEAFF. The CDR3 DNA follows: TGCGCCAGCAGTTCCGGGACCGACCCGGGAAGGACTGAAGCTTTCTTT.